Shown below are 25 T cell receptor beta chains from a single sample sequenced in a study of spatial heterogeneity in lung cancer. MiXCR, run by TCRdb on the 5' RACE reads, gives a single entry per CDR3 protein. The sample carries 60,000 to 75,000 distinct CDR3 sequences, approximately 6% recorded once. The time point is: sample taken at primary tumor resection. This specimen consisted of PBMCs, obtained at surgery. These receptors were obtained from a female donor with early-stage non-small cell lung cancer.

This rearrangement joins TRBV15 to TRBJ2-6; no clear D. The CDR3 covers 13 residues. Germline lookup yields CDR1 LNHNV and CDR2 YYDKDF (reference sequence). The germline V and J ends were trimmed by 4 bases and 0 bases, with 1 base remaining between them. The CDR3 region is CATSNSGANVLTF. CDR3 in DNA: TGTGCCACCAGCAACTCTGGGGCCAACGTCCTGACTTTC.

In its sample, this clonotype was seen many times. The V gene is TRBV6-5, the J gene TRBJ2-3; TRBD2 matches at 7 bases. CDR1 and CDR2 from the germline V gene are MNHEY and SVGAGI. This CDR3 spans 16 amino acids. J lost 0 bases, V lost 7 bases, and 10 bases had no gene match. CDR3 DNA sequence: TGTGCCAGCAACAACGGGGAGGGTAGGAGCACAGATACGCAGTATTTT. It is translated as CASNNGEGRSTDTQYF.

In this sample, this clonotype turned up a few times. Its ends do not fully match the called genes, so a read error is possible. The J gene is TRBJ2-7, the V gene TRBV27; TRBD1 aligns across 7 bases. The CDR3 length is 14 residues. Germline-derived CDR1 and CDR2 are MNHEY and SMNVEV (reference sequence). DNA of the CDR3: TGTGCCAGCAGTTGGGGACAGCCTCTCTACGGGCAGTACTTC. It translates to CASSWGQPLYGQYF.

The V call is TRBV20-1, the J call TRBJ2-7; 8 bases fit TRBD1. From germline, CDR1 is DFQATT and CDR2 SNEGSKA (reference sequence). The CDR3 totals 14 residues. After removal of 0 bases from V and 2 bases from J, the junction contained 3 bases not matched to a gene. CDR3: CSARDRTGTYEQYV. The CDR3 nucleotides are TGCAGTGCTAGAGATCGGACAGGGACCTACGAGCAGTACGTC.

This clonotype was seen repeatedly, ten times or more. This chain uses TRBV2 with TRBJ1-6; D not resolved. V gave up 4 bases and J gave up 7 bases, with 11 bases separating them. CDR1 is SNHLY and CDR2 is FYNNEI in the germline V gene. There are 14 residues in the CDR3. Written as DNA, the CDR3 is TGTGCCAGCAGTGTCCAGAGTTCCAATTCACCCCTCCACTTT. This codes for CASSVQSSNSPLHF. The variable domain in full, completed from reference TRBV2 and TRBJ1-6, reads EPEVTQTPSHQVTQMGQEVILRCVPISNHLYFYWYRQILGQKVEFLVSFYNNEISEKSEIFDDQFSVERPDGSNFTLKIRSTKLEDSAMYFCASSVQSSNSPLHFGNGTRLTVT.

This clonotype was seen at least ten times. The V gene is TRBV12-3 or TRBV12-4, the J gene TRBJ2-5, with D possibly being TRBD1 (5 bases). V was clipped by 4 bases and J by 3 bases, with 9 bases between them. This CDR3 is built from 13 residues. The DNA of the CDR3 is TGTGCCAGCAGTTCAGGGTGGGAAGAGACCCAGTACTTC. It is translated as CASSSGWEETQYF.

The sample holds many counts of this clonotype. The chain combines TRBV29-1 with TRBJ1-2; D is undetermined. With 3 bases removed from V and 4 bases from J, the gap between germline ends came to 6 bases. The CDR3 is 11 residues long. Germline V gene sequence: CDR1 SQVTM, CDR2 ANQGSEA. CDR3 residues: CSVESAYGYTF. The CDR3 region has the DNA TGCAGCGTTGAGTCGGCCTATGGCTACACCTTC.

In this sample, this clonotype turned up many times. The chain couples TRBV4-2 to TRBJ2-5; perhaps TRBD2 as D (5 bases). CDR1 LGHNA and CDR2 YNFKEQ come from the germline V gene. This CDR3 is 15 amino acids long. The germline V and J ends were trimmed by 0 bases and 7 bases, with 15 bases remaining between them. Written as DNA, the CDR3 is TGTGCCAGCAGCCAAGAACGGGGTCCGATTGGGACCCAGTACTTC. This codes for CASSQERGPIGTQYF.

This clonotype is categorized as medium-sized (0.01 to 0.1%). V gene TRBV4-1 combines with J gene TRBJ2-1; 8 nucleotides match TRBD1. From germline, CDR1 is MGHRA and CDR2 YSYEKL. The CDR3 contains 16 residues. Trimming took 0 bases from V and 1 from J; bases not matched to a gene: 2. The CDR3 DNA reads TGCGCCAGCAGCCAAGACAGGGGGCTGTCCTACAATGAGCAGTTCTTC. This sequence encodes CASSQDRGLSYNEQFF.

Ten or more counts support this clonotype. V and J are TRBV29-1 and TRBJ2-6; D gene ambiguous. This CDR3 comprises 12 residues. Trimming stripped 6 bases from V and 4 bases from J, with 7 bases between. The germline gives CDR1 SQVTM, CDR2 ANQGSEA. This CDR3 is CSVEEGANVLTF. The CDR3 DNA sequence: TGCAGCGTCGAGGAGGGGGCCAACGTCCTGACTTTC.

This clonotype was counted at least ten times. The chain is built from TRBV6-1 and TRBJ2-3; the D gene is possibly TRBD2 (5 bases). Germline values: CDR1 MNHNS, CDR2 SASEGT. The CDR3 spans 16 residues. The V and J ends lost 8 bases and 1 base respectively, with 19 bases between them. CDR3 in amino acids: CASRFVAGKGTDTQYF. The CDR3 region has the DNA TGTGCCAGCCGTTTCGTGGCGGGCAAGGGCACAGATACGCAGTATTTT.

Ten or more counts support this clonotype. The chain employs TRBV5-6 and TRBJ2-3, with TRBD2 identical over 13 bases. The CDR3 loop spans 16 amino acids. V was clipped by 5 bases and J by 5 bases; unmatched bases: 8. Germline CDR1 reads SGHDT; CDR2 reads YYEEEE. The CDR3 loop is CASSSPTSGGIDTQYF. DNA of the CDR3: TGTGCCAGCAGTTCTCCGACTAGCGGGGGGATAGATACGCAGTATTTT.

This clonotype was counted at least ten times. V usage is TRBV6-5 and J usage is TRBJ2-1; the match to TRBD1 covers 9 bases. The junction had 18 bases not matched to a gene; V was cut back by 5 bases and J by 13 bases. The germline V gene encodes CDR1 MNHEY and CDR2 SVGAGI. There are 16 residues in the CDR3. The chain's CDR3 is CASSRRIPGQGGPQFF. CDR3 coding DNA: TGTGCCAGCAGTCGCCGGATTCCGGGACAGGGTGGGCCTCAGTTCTTC.

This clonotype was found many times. DNA for the CDR3: TGTGCCAGCAGTCCCCGGGTCTCGGGACCTCCGCACACAGATACGCAGTATTTT. It translates to CASSPRVSGPPHTDTQYF. The chain couples TRBV27 to TRBJ2-3; TRBD1 or TRBD2 may be the D gene (5 bases each). CDR1 and CDR2 (germline): MNHEY, SMNVEV (reference sequence). V was pared by 5 bases and J by 2 bases, with 23 bases between. The CDR3 has 18 amino acids.

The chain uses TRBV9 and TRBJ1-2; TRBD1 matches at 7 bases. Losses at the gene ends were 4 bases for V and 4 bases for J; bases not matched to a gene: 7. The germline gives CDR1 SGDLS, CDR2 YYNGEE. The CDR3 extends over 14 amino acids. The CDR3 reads CASSRQGHSYGYTF. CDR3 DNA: TGTGCCAGCAGCCGACAGGGACATTCCTATGGCTACACCTTC.

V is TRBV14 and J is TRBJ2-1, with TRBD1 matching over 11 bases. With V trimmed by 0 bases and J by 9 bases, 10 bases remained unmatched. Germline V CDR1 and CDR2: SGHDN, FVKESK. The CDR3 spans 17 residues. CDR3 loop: CASSQDFRTGGISEQFF. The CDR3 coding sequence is TGTGCCAGCAGCCAAGATTTCCGGACAGGGGGCATCTCTGAGCAGTTCTTC. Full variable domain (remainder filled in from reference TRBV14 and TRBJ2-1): EAGVTQFPSHSVIEKGQTVTLRCDPISGHDNLYWYRRVMGKEIKFLLHFVKESKQDESGMPNNRFLAERTGGTYSTLKVQPAELEDSGVYFCASSQDFRTGGISEQFFGPGTRLTVL.

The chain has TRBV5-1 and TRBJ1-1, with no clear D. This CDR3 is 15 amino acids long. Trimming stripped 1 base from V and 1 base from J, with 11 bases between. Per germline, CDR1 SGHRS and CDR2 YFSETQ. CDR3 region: CASSLQEGRNTEAFF. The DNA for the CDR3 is TGCGCCAGCAGCTTGCAGGAGGGCAGGAACACTGAAGCTTTCTTT.

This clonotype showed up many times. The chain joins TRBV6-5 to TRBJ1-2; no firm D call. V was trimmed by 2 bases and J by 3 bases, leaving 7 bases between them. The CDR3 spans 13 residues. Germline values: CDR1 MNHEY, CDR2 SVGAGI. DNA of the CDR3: TGTGCCAGCAGTTACGAGGCAGACTATGGCTACACCTTC. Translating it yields CASSYEADYGYTF.

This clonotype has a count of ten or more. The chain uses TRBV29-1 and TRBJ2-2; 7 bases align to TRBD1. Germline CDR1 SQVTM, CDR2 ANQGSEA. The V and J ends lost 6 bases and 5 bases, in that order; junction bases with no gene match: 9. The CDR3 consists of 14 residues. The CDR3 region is CSVPRGSRTGELFF. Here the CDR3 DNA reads TGCAGCGTCCCCAGGGGGTCGCGAACCGGGGAGCTGTTTTTT.

In DNA, the CDR3 is TGTGCCAGCAGCTTAGTGGGTGGGGCCAACGTCCTGACTTTC. Translating gives CASSLVGGANVLTF. The V and J genes are TRBV7-6 and TRBJ2-6; D remains unclear. V was pared by 1 base and J by 3 bases, with 4 bases between. Germline loops: CDR1 SGHVS, CDR2 FNYEAQ. The CDR3 consists of 14 residues.

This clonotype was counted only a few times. CDR3 sequence (DNA): TGTGCCACCGGACTACGGGGATCGGATACGCAGTATTTT. It specifies CATGLRGSDTQYF. The rearrangement uses TRBV10-3 and TRBJ2-3; weak D call: TRBD2 (6 bases). Trimming stripped 10 bases from V and 6 bases from J, with 17 bases between. The CDR3 extends over 13 amino acids. Germline V gene data show CDR1 as ENHRY and CDR2 as SYGVKD.

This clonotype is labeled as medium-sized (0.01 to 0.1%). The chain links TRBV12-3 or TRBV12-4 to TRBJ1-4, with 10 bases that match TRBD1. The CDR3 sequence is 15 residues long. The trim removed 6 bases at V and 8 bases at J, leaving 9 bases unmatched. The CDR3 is CASSHRQGAREKLFF. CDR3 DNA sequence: TGTGCCAGCAGCCACAGACAGGGGGCGAGAGAAAAACTGTTTTTT.

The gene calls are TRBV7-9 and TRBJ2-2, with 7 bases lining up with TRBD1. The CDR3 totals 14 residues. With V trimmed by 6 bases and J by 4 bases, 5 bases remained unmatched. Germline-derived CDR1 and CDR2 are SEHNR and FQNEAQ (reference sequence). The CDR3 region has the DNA TGTGCCAGCAGTTCGACAGGGTTCACCGGGGAGCTGTTTTTT. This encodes CASSSTGFTGELFF.

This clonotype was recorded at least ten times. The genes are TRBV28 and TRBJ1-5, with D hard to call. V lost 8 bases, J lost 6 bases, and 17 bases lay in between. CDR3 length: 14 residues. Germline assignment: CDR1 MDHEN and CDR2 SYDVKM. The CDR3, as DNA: TGTGCCAGCTTGGACGCCCGAGTGGGTCAGCCCCAGCATTTT. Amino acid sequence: CASLDARVGQPQHF.

In DNA, the CDR3 is TGTGCCAGCAGCCAAGGTATAGGGGCCATGAACACTGAAGCTTTCTTT. Translating it yields CASSQGIGAMNTEAFF. The chain carries TRBV4-2 and TRBJ1-1; D is perhaps TRBD1 (5 bases). Per the germline V gene, CDR1 is LGHNA and CDR2 is YNFKEQ. Trimming removed 1 base at V and 0 bases at J, with 12 bases between. The CDR3 sequence is 16 residues long.